This T cell receptor beta chain was found in a study of cytomegalovirus exposure and HLA in healthy donors. Study-level results: By HLA locus, TCR association rates varied in a later analysis, with DRB1 showing the most and HLA-C the fewest. Per published reports, the classifier diagnosed cytomegalovirus status with high specificity and sensitivity. Later analysis found that TCR beta chains associated with HLA were more clonally expanded than other, equally common chains. V segments that were indistinguishable, TRBV6-2 and TRBV6-3 among them, were omitted from analysis.

The trim removed 4 bases at V and 4 bases at J, leaving 4 bases unmatched. The CDR3 runs 14 residues. The germline CDR1 and CDR2 sequences are SGHDN and FVKESK. About this clone itself: Its specificity is not known.

The PCR ran on 60 Vbeta and 13 Jbeta primers. The method was immunoSEQ multiplex PCR; TCRdb's version includes in-frame clones alone and lacks a portion of them. The sample carries just over 150,000 clones, about 85% recorded once. The sequenced material came from PBMCs. The sequence was collected from a male donor in good health and CMV-seropositive. The chain is built from TRBV14 and TRBJ2-3, with TRBD2 matching 8 bases. CDR3 loop: CASSPAGAPDTQYF. The CDR3 region has the DNA TGTGCCAGCAGCCCAGCGGGAGCTCCAGATACGCAGTATTTT.